The rows below give T cell receptor beta chains drawn from one sample of a study of blood T cell repertoires in COVID-19. Sequencing was performed with immunoSEQ multiplex PCR; in TCRdb, only in-frame clones are kept and a portion is missing. The sample contains some 200,000 clones, over 75% of which appear only once. Sequencing input: peripheral blood. These receptors were taken from a woman between 70 and 85 years old with acute or convalescent COVID-19. CDR3s include the opening cysteine and the closing phenylalanine or tryptophan. Each record gives: CDR3 protein, V gene, J gene, CDR3 length.

CDR3: CSVVYRGILSSYEQYF
V: TRBV29-1
J: TRBJ2-7
length: 16

CDR3: CASSRDSPRDEQFF
V: TRBV4-1
J: TRBJ2-1
length: 14

CDR3: CASSFRLAGGYEQYF
V: TRBV7-8
J: TRBJ2-7
length: 15

CDR3: CASSLGLAGVYEQYF
V: TRBV7-3
J: TRBJ2-7
length: 15

CDR3: CASSVNRDTGELFF
V: TRBV5-1
J: TRBJ2-2
length: 14

CDR3: CASSVARFYVTGNEYF
V: TRBV9
J: TRBJ2-7
length: 16

CDR3: CASSSQQQETQYF
V: TRBV7-3
J: TRBJ2-5
length: 13

CDR3: CASSPGRAHGYTF
V: TRBV10-1
J: TRBJ1-2
length: 13

CDR3: CASNLAGGPNEQYF
V: TRBV19
J: TRBJ2-7
length: 14

CDR3: CAWDRGHGFSGYTF
V: TRBV30
J: TRBJ1-2
length: 14

CDR3: CSVGRPGQGNTEAFF
V: TRBV29-1
J: TRBJ1-1
length: 15

CDR3: CASSFIAGGGTGELFF
V: TRBV11-2
J: TRBJ2-2
length: 16

CDR3: CASSMGQGGNQPQHF
V: TRBV19
J: TRBJ1-5
length: 15

CDR3: CAWNLREYGELFF
V: TRBV30
J: TRBJ2-2
length: 13

CDR3: CASSAGTGIKNIQYF
V: TRBV10-1
J: TRBJ2-4
length: 15

CDR3: CASSQALLSSGEQYF
V: TRBV3-1/TRBV3-2
J: TRBJ2-7
length: 15

CDR3: CATSDRGQGNTGELFF
V: TRBV24-1
J: TRBJ2-2
length: 16

CDR3: CASSRGQGADTEAFF
V: TRBV6-5
J: TRBJ1-1
length: 15

CDR3: CASSFQDRNTEAFF
V: TRBV2
J: TRBJ1-1
length: 14

CDR3: CASSPPTKRDTGELFF
V: TRBV18
J: TRBJ2-2
length: 16

CDR3: CASSQVITGSTSGRAGETQYF
V: TRBV4-2
J: TRBJ2-5
length: 21

CDR3: CATNPPTGKDGYTF
V: TRBV7-9
J: TRBJ1-2
length: 14

CDR3: CASSLQGGRTEAFF
V: TRBV7-3
J: TRBJ1-1
length: 14

CDR3: CASSFRQGTEQFF
V: TRBV3-1/TRBV3-2
J: TRBJ2-1
length: 13

CDR3: CASSTRTGPGKLFF
V: TRBV19
J: TRBJ1-4
length: 14

CDR3: CASRIQGSNTEAFF
V: TRBV28
J: TRBJ1-1
length: 14

CDR3: CASSFEEPNYGYTF
V: TRBV5-1
J: TRBJ1-2
length: 14

CDR3: CASSQRGLGDTGELFF
V: TRBV3-1/TRBV3-2
J: TRBJ2-2
length: 16

CDR3: CASSQVGQGFGELFF
V: TRBV5-4
J: TRBJ2-2
length: 15

CDR3: CASMGRLYGYTF
V: TRBV19
J: TRBJ1-2
length: 12

CDR3: CASSIEGTANYGYTF
V: TRBV19
J: TRBJ1-2
length: 15

CDR3: CASSLVLVAGDSDNEQFF
V: TRBV7-2
J: TRBJ2-1
length: 18

CDR3: CASSPPRGSTDTQYF
V: TRBV6-2/TRBV6-3
J: TRBJ2-3
length: 15

CDR3: CASSRYDSIAGNTIYF
V: TRBV4-1
J: TRBJ1-3
length: 16

CDR3: CASSHYGGPANTGELFF
V: TRBV3-1/TRBV3-2
J: TRBJ2-2
length: 17

CDR3: CAWSRSGILTDTQYF
V: TRBV30
J: TRBJ2-3
length: 15

CDR3: CASSERGLLSGNTIYF
V: TRBV6-1
J: TRBJ1-3
length: 16

CDR3: CASSRTGASNQPQHF
V: TRBV6-5
J: TRBJ1-5
length: 15

CDR3: CASSLRRGELAPYEQYF
V: TRBV3-1/TRBV3-2
J: TRBJ2-7
length: 17

CDR3: CASSFIGRSSYNEQFF
V: TRBV7-9
J: TRBJ2-1
length: 16

CDR3: CASSSTRTSDEQFF
V: TRBV19
J: TRBJ2-1
length: 14

CDR3: CASSRTSGLAGGAQQFF
V: TRBV27
J: TRBJ2-1
length: 17

CDR3: CASRAGGLLLNNEQFF
V: TRBV2
J: TRBJ2-1
length: 16

CDR3: CASRIDRGLSEAFF
V: TRBV6-5
J: TRBJ1-1
length: 14

CDR3: CASTKSGRGTGELFF
V: TRBV2
J: TRBJ2-2
length: 15

CDR3: CASSLSSLAPGGGTDTQYF
V: TRBV7-6
J: TRBJ2-3
length: 19

CDR3: CATSRYQGDSYEQYF
V: TRBV15
J: TRBJ2-7
length: 15

CDR3: CSVQLETQYF
V: TRBV29-1
J: TRBJ2-5
length: 10

CDR3: CASSTLGGDWKAFF
V: TRBV27
J: TRBJ1-1
length: 14

CDR3: CASSLAVEGNQETQYF
V: TRBV3-1/TRBV3-2
J: TRBJ2-5
length: 16

CDR3: CASSLAEGAIYGYTF
V: TRBV7-2
J: TRBJ1-2
length: 15